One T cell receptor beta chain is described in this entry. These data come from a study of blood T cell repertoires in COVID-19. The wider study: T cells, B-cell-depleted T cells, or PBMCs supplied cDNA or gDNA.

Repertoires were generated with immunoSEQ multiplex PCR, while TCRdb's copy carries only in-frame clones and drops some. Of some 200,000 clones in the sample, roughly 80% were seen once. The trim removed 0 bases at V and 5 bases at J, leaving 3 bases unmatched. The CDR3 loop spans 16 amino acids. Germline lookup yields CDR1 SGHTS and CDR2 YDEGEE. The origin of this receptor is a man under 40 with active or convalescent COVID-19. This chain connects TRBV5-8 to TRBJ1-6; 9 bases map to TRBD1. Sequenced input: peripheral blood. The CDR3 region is CASSLGQGVNNSPLHF. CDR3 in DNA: TGTGCCAGCAGCTTGGGACAGGGGGTAAATAATTCACCCCTCCACTTT.